This T cell receptor (beta chain) was found in a study of identical twins. Overall study results and limits: Insertions were reduced in abundant cord blood beta clonotypes but not in memory repertoires.

The cDNA had a unique molecular identifier and a template-switch universal primer site. One entry per CDR3 protein results from TCRdb running MiXCR on the 5' RACE reads. The data show fewer than 350,000 distinct CDR3 sequences, roughly 8.6% seen once. V was clipped by 0 bases and J by 8 bases; unmatched bases: 5. Germline V gives CDR1 SGHRS, CDR2 YFSETQ. The CDR3 has 15 amino acids. Turning to this clonotype: Its antigen is as yet unknown.

This sample also appeared in a second study, on yellow fever vaccine responses in identical twins.

The genes are TRBV5-1 and TRBJ2-1; TRBD2 matches 10 bases. The sequence came from a woman aged 18-35 years in good health. The sample consisted of memory (CD45RO+) T cells sorted from blood. In DNA form, the CDR3 reads TGCGCCAGCAGCTTGGGCACTAGCGGGGTGTATGAGCAGTTCTTC. Encoded protein: CASSLGTSGVYEQFF. The full variable domain, its missing parts supplied by reference TRBV5-1 and TRBJ2-1, is KAGVTQTPRYLIKTRGQQVTLSCSPISGHRSVSWYQQTPGQGLQFLFEYFSETQRNKGNFPGRFSGRQFSNSRSEMNVSTLELGDSALYLCASSLGTSGVYEQFFGPGTRLTVL.